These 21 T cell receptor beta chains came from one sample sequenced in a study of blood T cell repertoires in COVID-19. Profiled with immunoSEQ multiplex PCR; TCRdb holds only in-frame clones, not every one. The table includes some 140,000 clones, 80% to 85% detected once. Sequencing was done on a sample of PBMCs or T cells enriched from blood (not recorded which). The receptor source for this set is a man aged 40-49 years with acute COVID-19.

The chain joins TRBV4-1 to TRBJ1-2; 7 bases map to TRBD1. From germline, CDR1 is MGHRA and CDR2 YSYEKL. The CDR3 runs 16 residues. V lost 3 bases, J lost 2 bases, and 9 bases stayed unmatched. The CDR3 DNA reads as TGCGCCAGCAGCCAGGCGTTACAGGGGAGAAACTATGGCTACACCTTC. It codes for CASSQALQGRNYGYTF.

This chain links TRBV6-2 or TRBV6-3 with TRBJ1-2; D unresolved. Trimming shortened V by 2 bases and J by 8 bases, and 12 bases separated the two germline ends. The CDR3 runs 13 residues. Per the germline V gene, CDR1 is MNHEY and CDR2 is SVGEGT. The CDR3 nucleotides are TGTGCCAGCAGTTACGGGTCCGACACCGGCTACACCTTC. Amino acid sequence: CASSYGSDTGYTF.

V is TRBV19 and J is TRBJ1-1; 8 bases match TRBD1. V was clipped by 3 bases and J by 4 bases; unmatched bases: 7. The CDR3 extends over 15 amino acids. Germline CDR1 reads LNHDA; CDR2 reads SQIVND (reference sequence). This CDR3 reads CASSIARGRGTEAFF. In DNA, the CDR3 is TGTGCCAGTAGTATCGCCAGGGGGCGAGGCACTGAAGCTTTCTTT. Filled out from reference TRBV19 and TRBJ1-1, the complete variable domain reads DGGITQSPKYLFRKEGQNVTLSCEQNLNHDAMYWYRQDPGQGLRLIYYSQIVNDFQKGDIAEGYSVSREKKESFPLTVTSAQKNPTAFYLCASSIARGRGTEAFFGQGTRLTVV.

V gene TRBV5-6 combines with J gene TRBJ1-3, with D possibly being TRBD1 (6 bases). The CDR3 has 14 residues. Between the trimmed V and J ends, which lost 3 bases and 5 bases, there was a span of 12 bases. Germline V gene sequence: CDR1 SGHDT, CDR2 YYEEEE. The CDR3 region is CASSYRARRNTIYF. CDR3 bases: TGTGCCAGCAGCTACAGGGCACGGCGAAACACCATATATTTT.

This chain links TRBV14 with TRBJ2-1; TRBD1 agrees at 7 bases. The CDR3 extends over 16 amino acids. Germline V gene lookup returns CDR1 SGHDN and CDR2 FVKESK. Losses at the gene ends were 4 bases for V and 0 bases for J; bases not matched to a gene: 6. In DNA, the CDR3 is TGTGCCAGCAGCCCACCGGGACAGCTCTCCTACAATGAGCAGTTCTTC. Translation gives CASSPPGQLSYNEQFF.

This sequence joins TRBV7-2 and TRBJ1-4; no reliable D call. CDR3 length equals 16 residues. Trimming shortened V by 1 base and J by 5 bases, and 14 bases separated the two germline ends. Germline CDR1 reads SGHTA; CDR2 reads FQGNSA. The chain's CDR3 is CASSLDFPRINEKLFF. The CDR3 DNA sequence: TGTGCCAGCAGCTTAGACTTCCCGAGAATCAATGAAAAACTGTTTTTT.

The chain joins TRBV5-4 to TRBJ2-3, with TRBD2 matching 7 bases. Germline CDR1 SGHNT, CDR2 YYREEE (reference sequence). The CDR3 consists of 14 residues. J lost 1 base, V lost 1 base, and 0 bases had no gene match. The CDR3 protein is CASSLSGGTDTQYF. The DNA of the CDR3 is TGTGCCAGCAGCTTGAGCGGGGGCACAGATACGCAGTATTTT. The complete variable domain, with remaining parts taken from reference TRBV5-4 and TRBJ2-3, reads ETGVTQSPTHLIKTRGQQVTLRCSSQSGHNTVSWYQQALGQGPQFIFQYYREEENGRGNFPPRFSGLQFPNYSSELNVNALELDDSALYLCASSLSGGTDTQYFGPGTRLTVL.

The CDR3 sequence is CASSGGSRAYTEAFF. The CDR3 bases are TGCGCCAGCAGTGGCGGGTCTAGGGCGTACACTGAAGCTTTCTTT. This chain links TRBV10-2 with TRBJ1-1; D not resolved. Trimming took off 4 bases at V and 3 bases at J, with 15 bases between the two ends. The CDR3 runs to 15 residues. Germline loops: CDR1 WSHSY, CDR2 SAAADI.

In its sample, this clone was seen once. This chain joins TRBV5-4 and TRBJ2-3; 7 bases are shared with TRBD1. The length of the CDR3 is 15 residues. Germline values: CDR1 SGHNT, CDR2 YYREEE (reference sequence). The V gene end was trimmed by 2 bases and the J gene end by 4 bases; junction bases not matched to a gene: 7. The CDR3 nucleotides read TGTGCCAGCAGCTTCCTGGACAGGTTGGCAGATACGCAGTATTTT. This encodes CASSFLDRLADTQYF. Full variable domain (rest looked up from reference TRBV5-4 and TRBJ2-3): ETGVTQSPTHLIKTRGQQVTLRCSSQSGHNTVSWYQQALGQGPQFIFQYYREEENGRGNFPPRFSGLQFPNYSSELNVNALELDDSALYLCASSFLDRLADTQYFGPGTRLTVL.

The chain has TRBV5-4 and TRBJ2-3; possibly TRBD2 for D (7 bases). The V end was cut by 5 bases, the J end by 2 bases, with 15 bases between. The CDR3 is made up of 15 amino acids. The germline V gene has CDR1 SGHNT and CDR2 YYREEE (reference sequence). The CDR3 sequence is CASRGGGAVTDTQYF. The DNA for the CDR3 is TGTGCCAGCAGAGGGGGAGGGGCAGTCACAGATACGCAGTATTTT.

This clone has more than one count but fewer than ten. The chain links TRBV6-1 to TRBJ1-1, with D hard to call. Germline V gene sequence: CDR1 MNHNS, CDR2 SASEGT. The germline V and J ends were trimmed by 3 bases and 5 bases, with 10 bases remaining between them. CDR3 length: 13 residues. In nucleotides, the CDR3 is TGTGCCAGCAGTGACAGAGGGATTACTGAAGCTTTCTTT. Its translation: CASSDRGITEAFF.

The CDR3, as DNA: TGTGCCAGCAGCGGGACAGCCATGAACACTGAAGCTTTCTTT. Translating it yields CASSGTAMNTEAFF. J is TRBJ1-1 and V is TRBV9; D might be TRBD1 (6 bases). CDR3 length: 14 amino acids. V was trimmed by 3 bases and J by 0 bases, leaving 9 bases between them. CDR1 is SGDLS and CDR2 is YYNGEE in the germline V gene.

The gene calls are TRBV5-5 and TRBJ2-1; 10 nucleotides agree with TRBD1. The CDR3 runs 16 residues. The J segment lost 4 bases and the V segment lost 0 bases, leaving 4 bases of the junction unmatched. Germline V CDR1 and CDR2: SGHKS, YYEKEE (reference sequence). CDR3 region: CASSLGDRGQYNEQFF. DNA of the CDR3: TGTGCCAGCAGCTTGGGTGACAGGGGGCAATACAATGAGCAGTTCTTC.

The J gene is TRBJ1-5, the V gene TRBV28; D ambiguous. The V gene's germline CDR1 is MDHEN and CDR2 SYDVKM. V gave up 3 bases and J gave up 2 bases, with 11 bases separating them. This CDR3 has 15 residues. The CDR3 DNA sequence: TGTGCCAGCAGTTTGTGGGGAGGAGGCAATCAGCCCCAGCATTTT. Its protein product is CASSLWGGGNQPQHF.

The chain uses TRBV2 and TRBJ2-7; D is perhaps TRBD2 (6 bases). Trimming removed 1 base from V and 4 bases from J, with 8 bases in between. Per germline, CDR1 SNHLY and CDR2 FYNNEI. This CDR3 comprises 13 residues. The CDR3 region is CASSEGGVYEQYF. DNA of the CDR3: TGTGCCAGCAGTGAAGGGGGGGTTTACGAGCAGTACTTC.

CDR3 bases: TGTGCCAGCAGAACTACAGGGGCCGGGGAGCTGTTTTTT. Its protein product is CASRTTGAGELFF. The V call is TRBV11-2, the J call TRBJ2-2; 7 positions match TRBD1. The V segment lost 6 bases and the J segment 6 bases; nucleotides outside the gene matches: 4. CDR3 length: 13 residues. CDR1 is SGHAT and CDR2 is FQNNGV in the germline V gene.

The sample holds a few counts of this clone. The CDR3 DNA is TGTGCCAGCAGCTTAGAGACAGGGTCCTACTACGAGCAGTACTTC. It yields the protein CASSLETGSYYEQYF. This sequence joins TRBV7-6 and TRBJ2-7; 7 nucleotides match TRBD1. The germline V gene has CDR1 SGHVS and CDR2 FNYEAQ. V shed 1 base, J shed 3 bases, and the junction held 6 bases outside the gene matches. The CDR3 has 15 residues.

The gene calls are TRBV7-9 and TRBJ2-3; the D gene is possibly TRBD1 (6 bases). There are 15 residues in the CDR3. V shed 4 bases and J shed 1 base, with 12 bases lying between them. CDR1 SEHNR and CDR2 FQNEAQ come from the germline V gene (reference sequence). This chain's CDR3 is CASSSRGGGTDTQYF. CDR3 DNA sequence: TGTGCCAGCAGCTCCAGGGGTGGGGGCACAGATACGCAGTATTTT.

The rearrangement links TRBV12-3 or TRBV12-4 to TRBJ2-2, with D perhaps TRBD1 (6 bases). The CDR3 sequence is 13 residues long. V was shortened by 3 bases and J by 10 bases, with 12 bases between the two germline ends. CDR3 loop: CASSFWGRAELFF. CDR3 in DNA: TGTGCCAGCAGTTTTTGGGGGCGGGCGGAGCTGTTTTTT.

The CDR3 DNA is TGCGCCAGCAGCCAAGTGAGGCTAGTGATTGTGGGTGAGCAGTTCTTC. It specifies CASSQVRLVIVGEQFF. V gene TRBV4-1 combines with J gene TRBJ2-1; unclear D gene. The germline gives CDR1 MGHRA, CDR2 YSYEKL. V was pared by 1 base and J by 9 bases, with 19 bases between. The CDR3 is made up of 16 amino acids.

CDR3 DNA sequence: TGTGCCAGCAGCGTCGGACAGAACACTGAAGCTTTCTTT. It specifies CASSVGQNTEAFF. The chain links TRBV12-3 or TRBV12-4 to TRBJ1-1; possibly TRBD1 for D (5 bases). CDR3 length: 13 amino acids. V lost 6 bases, J lost 1 base, and 9 bases lay in between.